The 28 T cell receptor beta chains below all came from one sample that was sequenced in a study of Ad26.COV2.S vaccination and SARS-CoV-2 variants. The protocol was immunoSEQ multiplex PCR, while the TCRdb copy is restricted to in-frame clones and leaves out a portion. The sample shows 300,000 to 350,000 clones, about 85% of them seen only once. As for treatment: some 20 received Ad26.COV2.S at low or high dose, single or two shots; several received placebo; per-sample allocation not given. Samples analyzed were those drawn on day 63 after the first vaccine or placebo injection. The starting material was peripheral blood, obtained in a trial of Ad26.COV2.S vaccine versus placebo. The receptors here all came from a person between 18 and 59 years old who received the Ad26.COV2.S COVID-19 vaccine or a placebo.

This rearrangement joins TRBV2 to TRBJ1-2, with D possibly matching TRBD1 (5 bases). V shed 4 bases and J shed 3 bases, with 9 bases lying between them. The germline CDR1 and CDR2 sequences are SNHLY and FYNNEI. This CDR3 is 13 amino acids long. Here the CDR3 reads CASSVDTYYGYTF. Here the CDR3 DNA reads TGTGCCAGCAGTGTGGACACGTACTATGGCTACACCTTC.

This sequence joins TRBV4-1 and TRBJ1-1, with D perhaps TRBD1 (6 bases). V was clipped by 4 bases and J by 6 bases, with 15 bases between them. CDR3 length: 14 residues. Germline V gene data show CDR1 as MGHRA and CDR2 as YSYEKL. CDR3: CASSPTGVYAEAFF. The CDR3 coding sequence is TGCGCCAGCAGCCCGACAGGTGTATACGCTGAAGCTTTCTTT.

The chain employs TRBV6-1 and TRBJ2-7; 9 bases map to TRBD1. This CDR3 contains 13 residues. V lost 1 base to trimming and J lost 9 bases; unmatched junction nucleotides: 4. Germline V lookup: CDR1 MNHNS, CDR2 SASEGT. The CDR3 DNA is TGTGCCAGCAGTGAAGGGACAGGGGTAGGGCAGTACTTC. Translated: CASSEGTGVGQYF.

The J gene is TRBJ1-4, the V gene TRBV28; the D gene is possibly TRBD1 (6 bases). V lost 4 bases and J lost 6, with 15 bases in between. In germline, CDR1 is MDHEN, CDR2 SYDVKM. The CDR3 length is 15 residues. The CDR3 sequence: CASSSAGASDEKLFF. The CDR3 DNA sequence: TGTGCCAGCAGTTCTGCGGGGGCTTCTGATGAAAAACTGTTTTTT.

This chain links TRBV10-2 with TRBJ2-7; 8 bases align to TRBD1. CDR3 length: 15 residues. The germline V gene encodes CDR1 WSHSY and CDR2 SAAADI. V was pared by 3 bases and J by 1 base, with 5 bases of the junction left unmatched. The CDR3 protein is CASSEGQGGSYEQYF. The CDR3 nucleotides are TGCGCCAGCAGTGAAGGACAGGGAGGTTCCTACGAGCAGTACTTC.

The chain employs TRBV7-2 and TRBJ1-2; D is perhaps TRBD1 (6 bases). The germline gives CDR1 SGHTA, CDR2 FQGNSA. This CDR3 has 14 amino acids. Between the trimmed V and J ends, which lost 2 bases and 6 bases, there was a span of 13 bases. CDR3 nucleotides: TGTGCCAGCAGCTTAAGGCAGGGGCGGAATGGCTACACCTTC. It specifies CASSLRQGRNGYTF.

The chain carries TRBV19 and TRBJ2-4; 7 bases line up with TRBD1. CDR1 and CDR2 (germline): LNHDA, SQIVND (reference sequence). There are 13 residues in the CDR3. The V gene end was trimmed by 5 bases and the J gene end by 15 bases; junction bases not matched to a gene: 13. CDR3 DNA sequence: TGTGCCAGTAGTCTAACCCTGACAGGGTCAGCGTACTTC. Translated, it gives CASSLTLTGSAYF.

The rearrangement uses TRBV5-1 and TRBJ2-7, with D perhaps TRBD1 (5 bases). The CDR3 covers 14 residues. Per the germline V gene, CDR1 is SGHRS and CDR2 is YFSETQ. V dropped 3 bases and J dropped 2 bases, with 12 bases sitting between them. The DNA of the CDR3 is TGCGCCAGCAGCTCTACTACAGGTGCCTACGAGCAGTACTTC. Translated, it gives CASSSTTGAYEQYF. The full variable domain, rest sourced from reference TRBV5-1 and TRBJ2-7, is KAGVTQTPRYLIKTRGQQVTLSCSPISGHRSVSWYQQTPGQGLQFLFEYFSETQRNKGNFPGRFSGRQFSNSRSEMNVSTLELGDSALYLCASSSTTGAYEQYFGPGTRLTVT.

The chain joins TRBV5-1 to TRBJ2-7, with D possibly being TRBD1 (5 bases). The CDR3 extends over 13 amino acids. V was trimmed by 1 base and J by 6 bases, leaving 11 bases between them. Germline V gene lookup returns CDR1 SGHRS and CDR2 YFSETQ. The CDR3 is CASSLKRGGEQYF. DNA for the CDR3: TGCGCCAGCAGCTTGAAAAGGGGCGGCGAGCAGTACTTC.

The chain couples TRBV2 to TRBJ2-1, with 12 bases identical to TRBD2. The CDR3 extends over 17 amino acids. Looked up from germline, CDR1 is SNHLY and CDR2 is FYNNEI. J gave up 1 base and V 5 bases, and 6 bases lay outside the gene matches. The CDR3, as DNA: TGTGCCAGCAGTACCGGACTAGCGGGGACGTCCTACAATGAGCAGTTCTTC. Amino acids: CASSTGLAGTSYNEQFF.

This chain links TRBV9 with TRBJ1-1; D may be TRBD1 (5 bases). The CDR3 loop spans 15 amino acids. Germline V lookup: CDR1 SGDLS, CDR2 YYNGEE. Between the trimmed V and J ends, which lost 0 bases and 0 bases, there was a span of 9 bases. In DNA, the CDR3 is TGTGCCAGCAGCGTAGTTGGGGCTCTGAACACTGAAGCTTTCTTT. Protein sequence: CASSVVGALNTEAFF.

Here the CDR3 reads CASSKRGGGGLLGNTIYF. CDR3 sequence (DNA): TGTGCCAGCAGCAAAAGGGGTGGCGGGGGGCTCCTAGGAAACACCATATATTTT. This rearrangement joins TRBV21-1 to TRBJ1-3. TRBV21-1 is designated a pseudogene. The CDR3 consists of 18 residues.

This rearrangement joins TRBV5-1 to TRBJ2-7; 7 bases map to TRBD1. CDR3 length: 14 residues. The J segment lost 2 bases and the V segment lost 7 bases, leaving 9 bases of the junction unmatched. Germline V gene lookup returns CDR1 SGHRS and CDR2 YFSETQ. The CDR3 spells CASSLRDRTYEQYF. The CDR3 region has the DNA TGCGCCAGCTCCCTCCGGGACAGAACCTACGAGCAGTACTTC.

The CDR3 DNA is TGTGCCAGCAGCTTAGGGCCAACATCCCGTCGCAATCAGCCCCAGCATTTT. Encoded protein: CASSLGPTSRRNQPQHF. This chain links TRBV11-2 with TRBJ1-5; no firm D call. Germline V gene lookup returns CDR1 SGHAT and CDR2 FQNNGV. The CDR3 is 17 residues long. With 1 base removed from V and 2 bases from J, the gap between germline ends came to 15 bases.

The genes are TRBV19 and TRBJ2-7; D tentatively fits TRBD1 or TRBD2 (5 bases each). This CDR3 has 13 amino acids. Germline V lookup: CDR1 LNHDA, CDR2 SQIVND (reference sequence). Trimming stripped 0 bases from V and 6 bases from J, with 9 bases between. The DNA for the CDR3 is TGTGCCAGTAGTATAGATCCCGGGGCCGAGCAGTACTTC. Its translation: CASSIDPGAEQYF.

This rearrangement joins TRBV6-5 to TRBJ1-2, with D maybe TRBD1 (6 bases). This CDR3 is 12 amino acids long. V shed 5 bases and J shed 11 bases, with 15 bases lying between them. Germline V lookup: CDR1 MNHEY, CDR2 SVGAGI. In DNA form, the CDR3 reads TGTGCCAGCAGTCCCCCTTCCGGGACATACACCTTC. This translates into CASSPPSGTYTF.

This clone occurred once. The CDR3 DNA follows: TGCGCCAGCAGCCCGGGAGGGACTGCTTATGGCTACACCTTC. This sequence encodes CASSPGGTAYGYTF. The genes are TRBV5-1 and TRBJ1-2, with a tentative D call TRBD1 (5 bases). The germline V gene has CDR1 SGHRS and CDR2 YFSETQ. This CDR3 region has 14 residues. V was shortened by 4 bases and J by 5 bases, with 15 bases between the two germline ends.

The rearrangement joins TRBV25-1 to TRBJ2-3, with D tentatively TRBD1 (5 bases). V lost 4 bases and J lost 0, with 8 bases in between. The length of the CDR3 is 14 residues. The germline V gene has CDR1 MGHDK and CDR2 SYGVNS. The CDR3 nucleotides are TGTGCCAGCAGTGCACACAGGAGCACAGATACGCAGTATTTT. Translated, it gives CASSAHRSTDTQYF.

The chain joins TRBV5-1 to TRBJ2-7; either TRBD1 or TRBD2 may fit D (7 bases each). Trimming shortened V by 7 bases and J by 0 bases, and 11 bases separated the two germline ends. Germline V gene sequence: CDR1 SGHRS, CDR2 YFSETQ. The CDR3 contains 13 residues. CDR3 nucleotides: TGCGCCAGCGGGAGGGACAGCTCCTACGAGCAGTACTTC. The encoded protein is CASGRDSSYEQYF.

The chain is built from TRBV6-5 and TRBJ2-7; 7 bases are a match to TRBD1. The CDR3 is 13 amino acids. Germline assignment: CDR1 MNHEY and CDR2 SVGAGI. Germline trimming cut 5 bases from V and 7 bases from J; bases unmatched to any gene: 8. The CDR3 sequence: CASSHRQGWEQYF. The CDR3 region has the DNA TGTGCCAGCAGTCATCGACAGGGCTGGGAGCAGTACTTC.

This rearrangement joins TRBV5-1 to TRBJ2-2, with D unresolved. This CDR3 spans 15 amino acids. Germline-derived CDR1 and CDR2 are SGHRS and YFSETQ. With 3 bases removed from V and 5 bases from J, the gap between germline ends came to 14 bases. In DNA, the CDR3 is TGCGCCAGCAGCTACAATCCTACAGAAACCGGGGAGCTGTTTTTT. Amino acid sequence: CASSYNPTETGELFF.

The count of this clone is one. The J gene is TRBJ2-7, the V gene TRBV2; D gene uncertain. The V end lost 9 bases, the J end lost 0 bases, and 6 bases lay between the germline ends. Germline assignment: CDR1 SNHLY and CDR2 FYNNEI. CDR3 length equals 11 residues. The CDR3 DNA reads TGTGCCAGGCTCTTCTCCTACGAGCAGTACTTC. Residues: CARLFSYEQYF.

This chain uses TRBV27 with TRBJ1-2; D is undetermined. This CDR3 is built from 11 residues. CDR1 and CDR2 from the germline V gene are MNHEY and SMNVEV (reference sequence). Trimming shortened V by 9 bases and J by 8 bases, and 13 bases separated the two germline ends. The CDR3 DNA reads TGTGCCAGACCGACACTAGGCGGCTACACCTTC. It translates to CARPTLGGYTF.

This clone was recorded only once. This chain uses TRBV19 with TRBJ1-1; a weak D match, TRBD1 (6 bases). Trimming took 3 bases from V and 10 from J, leaving 18 bases between them. The CDR3 sequence is 14 residues long. CDR1 is LNHDA and CDR2 is SQIVND in the germline V gene (reference sequence). In nucleotides, the CDR3 is TGTGCCAGTAGTATCAAGGGGGAATCAACGGGAGCTTTCTTT. Amino acid sequence: CASSIKGESTGAFF.

The chain is built from TRBV4-2 and TRBJ2-3, with 15 bases matching TRBD2. V trimming: 4 bases; J trimming: 1 base; junction bases outside the gene matches: 3. The CDR3 has 17 residues. The germline V gene encodes CDR1 LGHNA and CDR2 YNFKEQ. DNA of the CDR3: TGTGCCAGCAGCCTTTGGACTAGCGGGGGGGGCACAGATACGCAGTATTTT. It specifies CASSLWTSGGGTDTQYF.

This rearrangement joins TRBV3-1 (or the pseudogene TRBV3-2) to TRBJ2-3; 10 bases fit TRBD1. This CDR3 has 20 amino acids. Trimming cost V 2 bases and J 2 bases; bases outside gene matches: 16. Germline V gene data show CDR1 as LGHDT and CDR2 as YNNKEL (reference sequence). DNA for the CDR3: TGTGCCAGCAGCCAATCCCGGGACAGGGGATGGGATAGGAACACAGATACGCAGTATTTT. Translating gives CASSQSRDRGWDRNTDTQYF.

J is TRBJ1-2 and V is TRBV7-2; D ambiguous. The germline gives CDR1 SGHTA, CDR2 FQGNSA. V was pared by 1 base and J by 2 bases, with 11 bases between. This CDR3 contains 15 residues. CDR3 nucleotides: TGTGCCAGCAGCTTAGATCCAGCCTGGAACTATGGCTACACCTTC. As protein: CASSLDPAWNYGYTF.

DNA of the CDR3: TGCGCCAGCAGCTCCACGCCTGACAGGGAAGAGTACTTC. It encodes CASSSTPDREEYF. This chain links TRBV5-1 with TRBJ2-7; 7 nucleotides agree with TRBD1. Germline trimming cut 3 bases from V and 11 bases from J; bases unmatched to any gene: 11. The CDR3 is made up of 13 amino acids. The V gene's germline CDR1 is SGHRS and CDR2 YFSETQ.